The next 5 T cell receptor beta chains were all read from a single sample in a study of beta chain features in type 1 diabetes. Study results and limitations: TCRB CDR3s were moderately but significantly shorter in Type 1 diabetes patients in all four CD4+ subsets.

The study reverse transcribed the entire isolated RNA, so it sequenced expressed TCRB transcripts. Assay: immunoSEQ multiplex PCR; the TCRdb copy retains only in-frame clones and omits some. The sample lists around 100,000 clones; 28% were seen once. The antigens of these receptors remain unknown. Sequenced: central memory CD4+ T cells from blood. These TCRs come from a woman aged 18-29 years with type 1 diabetes.

The V and J genes are TRBV28 and TRBJ1-1; D might be TRBD1 (5 bases). Germline V gene sequence: CDR1 MDHEN, CDR2 SYDVKM. The CDR3 totals 14 residues. Trimming pared 1 base from V and 8 bases from J, leaving 14 bases between. CDR3 coding DNA: TGTGCCAGCAGTTTATCGGCAGGGAAGAAAGAAGCTTTCTTT. Its translation is CASSLSAGKKEAFF.

V and J are TRBV12-5 and TRBJ2-1; 11 nucleotides match TRBD2. Germline loops: CDR1 LGHNT, CDR2 FRNRAP. Losses at the gene ends were 0 bases for V and 6 bases for J; bases not matched to a gene: 10. This CDR3 comprises 18 residues. CDR3 nucleotide sequence: TGTGCTAGTGGTTTGGTCAACCCGGGGACTAGCGGCCGCAATGAGCAGTTCTTC. This translates into CASGLVNPGTSGRNEQFF.

This clone occurred many times. The chain employs TRBV2 and TRBJ1-2; 8 bases are shared with TRBD1. V was clipped by 6 bases and J by 0 bases; unmatched bases: 3. CDR3 length: 14 amino acids. Germline lookup yields CDR1 SNHLY and CDR2 FYNNEI. The CDR3 spells CASSLQGANYGYTF. The CDR3 DNA is TGTGCCAGCAGCTTACAGGGGGCTAACTATGGCTACACCTTC.

The chain combines TRBV19 with TRBJ2-1, with 8 positions matching TRBD2. Trimming cost V 6 bases and J 5 bases; bases outside gene matches: 9. Germline V gene data show CDR1 as LNHDA and CDR2 as SQIVND (reference sequence). The CDR3 extends over 15 amino acids. The CDR3 protein is CASRLIAGKNNEQFF. The CDR3 coding sequence is TGTGCCAGTAGACTGATAGCGGGAAAAAACAATGAGCAGTTCTTC.

This clone was observed a few times. The V and J genes are TRBV5-4 and TRBJ1-2; 8 bases are shared with TRBD1. Germline V gene sequence: CDR1 SGHNT, CDR2 YYREEE (reference sequence). V was pared by 4 bases and J by 4 bases, with 3 bases of the junction left unmatched. The length of the CDR3 is 13 residues. CDR3 in DNA: TGTGCCAGCAGCGGACAGGGAGTCTATGGCTACACCTTC. Residues: CASSGQGVYGYTF.